The 21 T cell receptor beta chains below come from one sample, sequenced in a study of blood T cell repertoires in COVID-19. Repertoires were generated with immunoSEQ multiplex PCR, while TCRdb's copy carries only in-frame clones and drops some. This table has hundreds of thousands of clones, 87% appearing once. Input material: peripheral blood. The receptors were gathered from a man younger than 35 with active or convalescent COVID-19.

This clone was seen only a few times. The V call is TRBV10-3, the J call TRBJ2-7, with 8 bases lining up with TRBD1. The V gene end was trimmed by 6 bases and the J gene end by 1 base; junction bases not matched to a gene: 5. This CDR3 is 14 amino acids long. Per the germline V gene, CDR1 is ENHRY and CDR2 is SYGVKD. The CDR3 here is CAIRDDRGSYEQYF. CDR3 sequence (DNA): TGTGCCATCAGAGACGACAGGGGTTCCTACGAGCAGTACTTC.

The CDR3 region is CSASPLGQGNYGYTF. The CDR3 DNA follows: TGCAGTGCTAGTCCTCTTGGACAGGGAAACTATGGCTACACCTTC. J is TRBJ1-2 and V is TRBV20-1, with 8 bases that match TRBD1. The V and J ends lost 3 bases and 2 bases, in that order; junction bases with no gene match: 8. The germline CDR1 and CDR2 sequences are DFQATT and SNEGSKA (reference sequence). The CDR3 has 15 residues.

The chain recombines TRBV9 with TRBJ2-2, with D perhaps TRBD1 (5 bases). This CDR3 is built from 15 residues. V dropped 2 bases and J dropped 6 bases, with 14 bases sitting between them. Germline CDR1 reads SGDLS; CDR2 reads YYNGEE. The CDR3 is CASSVGLMGPGELFF. CDR3 DNA sequence: TGTGCCAGCAGCGTGGGGTTAATGGGGCCCGGGGAGCTGTTTTTT. The full variable domain, completed using reference TRBV9 and TRBJ2-2, is DSGVTQTPKHLITATGQRVTLRCSPRSGDLSVYWYQQSLDQGLQFLIQYYNGEERAKGNILERFSAQQFPDLHSELNLSSLELGDSALYFCASSVGLMGPGELFFGEGSRLTVL.

This sequence joins TRBV2 and TRBJ1-2, with a possible D match to TRBD1 (6 bases). The CDR3 consists of 12 residues. Per the germline V gene, CDR1 is SNHLY and CDR2 is FYNNEI. Trimming shortened V by 6 bases and J by 5 bases, and 10 bases separated the two germline ends. The CDR3: CASSAQGYGYTF. The CDR3 DNA reads TGTGCCAGCAGCGCCCAGGGGTATGGCTACACCTTC.

The chain uses TRBV10-1 and TRBJ1-4; D is unclear. CDR1 is WNHNN, CDR2 SYGVQD, per germline (reference sequence). Trimming stripped 4 bases from V and 0 bases from J, with 18 bases between. This CDR3 has 18 residues. CDR3: CASSVDSREDSTNEKLFF. The CDR3, as DNA: TGCGCCAGCAGTGTTGATTCCCGGGAGGACTCAACTAATGAAAAACTGTTTTTT.

The V call is TRBV19, the J call TRBJ2-3; TRBD2 aligns across 8 bases. Germline lookup yields CDR1 LNHDA and CDR2 SQIVND (reference sequence). The CDR3 length is 16 residues. The V segment lost 2 bases and the J segment 4 bases; nucleotides outside the gene matches: 8. CDR3 protein: CASSISAGGGADTQYF. The CDR3 DNA sequence: TGTGCCAGTAGTATATCGGCGGGAGGAGGTGCAGATACGCAGTATTTT.

This clone appeared a few times. The rearrangement links TRBV7-9 to TRBJ2-5, with 8 positions matching TRBD2. The V gene end was trimmed by 1 base and the J gene end by 4 bases; junction bases not matched to a gene: 2. The CDR3 sequence is 14 residues long. Germline CDR1 is SEHNR and CDR2 is FQNEAQ (reference sequence). This chain's CDR3 is CASSLGTSGETQYF. The CDR3 nucleotides are TGTGCCAGCAGCTTAGGAACTAGCGGAGAGACCCAGTACTTC.

This clone was found once. This chain uses TRBV3-1 (or the pseudogene TRBV3-2) with TRBJ1-4, with TRBD1 as a possible D gene (6 bases). Germline V gives CDR1 LGHDT, CDR2 YNNKEL (reference sequence). With 0 bases removed from V and 4 bases from J, the gap between germline ends came to 12 bases. The CDR3 runs 16 residues. Here the CDR3 DNA reads TGTGCCAGCAGCCAAGATGCGGCAGGGGATAATGAAAAACTGTTTTTT. Its protein product is CASSQDAAGDNEKLFF.

A word on this clone: At one boundary the junction diverges from the germline segment, which might be a read error. The chain employs TRBV2 and TRBJ1-1; 8 bases agree with TRBD1. Germline V gene lookup returns CDR1 SNHLY and CDR2 FYNNEI. The CDR3 covers 10 residues. The CDR3 bases are TGTGCCAGCAGTGGGTCCGACAGGGGATTT. Its translation: CASSGSDRGF. The entire variable domain, with the rest obtained from reference TRBV2 and TRBJ1-1, is as follows: EPEVTQTPSHQVTQMGQEVILRCVPISNHLYFYWYRQILGQKVEFLVSFYNNEISEKSEIFDDQFSVERPDGSNFTLKIRSTKLEDSAMYFCASSGSDRGFGQGTRLTVV.

A remark on this clone: Different DNA sequences within this sample yield the same CDR3. V and J are TRBV2 and TRBJ1-5; 10 bases fit TRBD1. The CDR3 extends over 14 amino acids. Losses at the gene ends were 6 bases for V and 4 bases for J; bases not matched to a gene: 3. Germline CDR1 is SNHLY and CDR2 is FYNNEI. The CDR3 nucleotides read TGTGCCAGCAGCCGGGACAGGGGTAATCAGCCCCAGCATTTT. Protein sequence: CASSRDRGNQPQHF.

Turning to this clone: The sample contains more than one DNA sequence encoding this CDR3. The chain carries TRBV5-4 and TRBJ1-1; D is unresolved. The CDR3 is 13 amino acids. Trimming removed 0 bases from V and 1 base from J, with 4 bases in between. CDR1 is SGHNT, CDR2 YYREEE, per germline (reference sequence). In nucleotides, the CDR3 is TGTGCCAGCAGCTTGGACAGGAACACTGAAGCTTTCTTT. Residues: CASSLDRNTEAFF.

V usage is TRBV18 and J usage is TRBJ2-2, with D possibly being TRBD2 (6 bases). CDR1 is KGHSH, CDR2 LQKENI, per germline. V gave up 0 bases and J gave up 3 bases, with 11 bases separating them. There are 16 residues in the CDR3. CDR3 bases: TGTGCCAGCTCACCACCGAACCGGGACTACACCGGGGAGCTGTTTTTT. This codes for CASSPPNRDYTGELFF.

The CDR3 sequence: CASSYMGRVFQETQYF. The CDR3 region has the DNA TGTGCCAGCAGTTACATGGGCAGGGTGTTCCAAGAGACCCAGTACTTC. The chain recombines TRBV6-2 or TRBV6-3 with TRBJ2-5; possible D gene TRBD1, 5 bases. Germline V gene lookup returns CDR1 MNHEY and CDR2 SVGEGT. The length of the CDR3 is 16 residues. Trimming cost V 2 bases and J 1 base, with 14 bases left between them.

The chain employs TRBV29-1 and TRBJ1-2; D uncertain. Germline values: CDR1 SQVTM, CDR2 ANQGSEA. The CDR3 has 15 amino acids. The V gene lost 4 bases and the J gene lost 4 bases, with 19 bases spanning the gap. The CDR3 coding sequence is TGCAGCGTTGCTAGCCTATCGCAGGCCGTCTATGGCTACACCTTC. This codes for CSVASLSQAVYGYTF.

V is TRBV10-3 and J is TRBJ2-4; 9 bases are a match to TRBD2. Trimming took 3 bases from V and 8 from J; bases not matched to a gene: 11. CDR3 length: 16 residues. The V gene's germline CDR1 is ENHRY and CDR2 SYGVKD. The CDR3: CAISDRLADIMDIQYF. The CDR3 coding sequence is TGTGCCATCAGTGACCGACTAGCGGATATAATGGACATTCAGTACTTC.

This clone has more than one count but fewer than ten. The V call is TRBV28, the J call TRBJ2-2; 12 bases are a match to TRBD2. V lost 6 bases and J lost 3; bases outside the gene matches: 5. Germline CDR1 is MDHEN and CDR2 is SYDVKM. This CDR3 has 16 amino acids. CDR3 in DNA: TGTGCCAGCAGAGCGGGACTAGCGGGTTACACCGGGGAGCTGTTTTTT. It is translated as CASRAGLAGYTGELFF.

This rearrangement joins TRBV28 to TRBJ2-7; D is possibly TRBD2 (6 bases). Germline CDR1 MDHEN, CDR2 SYDVKM. Trimming pared 6 bases from V and 4 bases from J, leaving 13 bases between. CDR3 length: 13 residues. CDR3 coding DNA: TGTGCCAGCAGACCCGCCGGGAGTTACGAGCAGTACTTC. This sequence encodes CASRPAGSYEQYF.

This clone was detected a few times. The chain is built from TRBV15 and TRBJ2-7, with D unclear. The V gene lost 0 bases and the J gene lost 2 bases, with 8 bases spanning the gap. The CDR3 is 14 residues long. Germline assignment: CDR1 LNHNV and CDR2 YYDKDF (reference sequence). This chain's CDR3 is CATSRDLGTYEQYF. Here the CDR3 DNA reads TGTGCCACCAGCAGAGATCTAGGCACCTACGAGCAGTACTTC.

The chain combines TRBV5-1 with TRBJ2-5, with TRBD2 matching over 7 bases. CDR3 size: 15 residues. Trimming took 4 bases from V and 5 from J; bases not matched to a gene: 11. CDR1 is SGHRS, CDR2 YFSETQ, per germline. The CDR3 nucleotides are TGCGCCAGCAGCCCAATGGGAGGGGTCGGGGAGACCCAGTACTTC. Amino acids: CASSPMGGVGETQYF.

CDR3 coding DNA: TGTGCCAGCAGCTTAGGAGGTTTGGCGGACGAGCAGTACTTC. It encodes CASSLGGLADEQYF. The chain joins TRBV7-3 to TRBJ2-7; TRBD2 is a possible D gene (5 bases). This CDR3 spans 14 amino acids. Trimming shortened V by 2 bases and J by 5 bases, and 13 bases separated the two germline ends. The germline gives CDR1 SGHTA, CDR2 FQGTGA.

The chain employs TRBV5-1 and TRBJ2-7; 13 bases line up with TRBD2. This CDR3 has 16 residues. Germline V gene sequence: CDR1 SGHRS, CDR2 YFSETQ. Unmatched junction bases numbered 6, after V lost 0 bases and J lost 6 bases. The CDR3 region has the DNA TGCGCCAGCAGCTTGGACGGGGGACTAGCGGGAAGCGAGCAGTACTTC. It specifies CASSLDGGLAGSEQYF.